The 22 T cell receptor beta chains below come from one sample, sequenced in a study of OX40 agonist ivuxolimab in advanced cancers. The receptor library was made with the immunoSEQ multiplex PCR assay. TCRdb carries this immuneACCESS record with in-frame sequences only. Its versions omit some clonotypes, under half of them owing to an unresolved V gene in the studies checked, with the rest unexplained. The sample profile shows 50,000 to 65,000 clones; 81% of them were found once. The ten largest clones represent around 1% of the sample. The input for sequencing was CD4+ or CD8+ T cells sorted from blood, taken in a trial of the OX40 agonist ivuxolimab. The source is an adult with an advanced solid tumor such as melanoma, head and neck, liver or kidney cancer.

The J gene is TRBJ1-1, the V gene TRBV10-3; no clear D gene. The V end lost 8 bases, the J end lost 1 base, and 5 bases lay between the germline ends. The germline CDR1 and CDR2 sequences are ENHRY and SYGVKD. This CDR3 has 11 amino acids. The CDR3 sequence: CAISGNTEAFF. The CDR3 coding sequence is TGTGCCATCTCGGGGAACACTGAAGCTTTCTTT.

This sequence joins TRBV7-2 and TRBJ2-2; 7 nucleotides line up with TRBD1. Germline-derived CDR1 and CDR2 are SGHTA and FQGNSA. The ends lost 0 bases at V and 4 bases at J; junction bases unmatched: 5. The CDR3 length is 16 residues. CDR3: CASSLAGTDLTGELFF. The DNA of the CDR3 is TGTGCCAGCAGCTTAGCCGGGACAGATCTCACCGGGGAGCTGTTTTTT.

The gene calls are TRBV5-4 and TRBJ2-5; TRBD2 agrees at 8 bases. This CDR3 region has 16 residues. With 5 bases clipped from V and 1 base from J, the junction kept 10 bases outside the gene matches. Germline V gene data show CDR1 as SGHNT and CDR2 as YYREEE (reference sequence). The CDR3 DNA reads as TGTGCCAGCAGTCCTGCCGGGACTAGGACCCAAGAGACCCAGTACTTC. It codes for CASSPAGTRTQETQYF.

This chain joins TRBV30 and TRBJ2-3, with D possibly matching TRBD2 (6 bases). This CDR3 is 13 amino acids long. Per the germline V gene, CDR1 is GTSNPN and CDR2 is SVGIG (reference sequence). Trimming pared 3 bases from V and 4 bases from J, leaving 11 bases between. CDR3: CAWSQRRADTQYF. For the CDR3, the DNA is TGTGCCTGGAGCCAACGGAGGGCAGATACGCAGTATTTT.

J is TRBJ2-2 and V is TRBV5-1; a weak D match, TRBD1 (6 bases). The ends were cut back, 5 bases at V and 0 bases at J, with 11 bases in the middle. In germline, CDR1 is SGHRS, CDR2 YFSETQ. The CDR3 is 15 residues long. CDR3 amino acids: CASSYQGPNTGELFF. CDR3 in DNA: TGCGCCAGCAGTTATCAGGGGCCGAACACCGGGGAGCTGTTTTTT.

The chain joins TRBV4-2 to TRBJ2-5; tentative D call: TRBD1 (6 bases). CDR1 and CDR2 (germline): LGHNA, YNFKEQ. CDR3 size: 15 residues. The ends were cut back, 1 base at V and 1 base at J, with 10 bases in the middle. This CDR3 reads CASSQGTDIQETQYF. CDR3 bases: TGTGCCAGCAGCCAAGGGACAGATATCCAAGAGACCCAGTACTTC.

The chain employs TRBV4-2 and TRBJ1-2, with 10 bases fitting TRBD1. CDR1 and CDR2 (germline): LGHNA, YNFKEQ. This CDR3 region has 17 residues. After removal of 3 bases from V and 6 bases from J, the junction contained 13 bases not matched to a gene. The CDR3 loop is CASSHFRTGDRGHGYTF. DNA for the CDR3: TGTGCCAGCAGCCATTTCAGGACAGGGGACAGGGGCCATGGCTACACCTTC.

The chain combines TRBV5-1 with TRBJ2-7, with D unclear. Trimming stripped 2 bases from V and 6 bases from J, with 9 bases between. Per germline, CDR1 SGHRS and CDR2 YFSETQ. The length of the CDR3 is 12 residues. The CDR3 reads CASSLELSEQYF. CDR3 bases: TGCGCCAGCAGCTTAGAGTTGAGCGAGCAGTACTTC.

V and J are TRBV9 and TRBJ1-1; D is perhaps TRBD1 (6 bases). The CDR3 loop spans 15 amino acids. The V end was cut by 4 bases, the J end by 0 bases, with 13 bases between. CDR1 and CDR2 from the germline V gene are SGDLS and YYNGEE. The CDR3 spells CASSPGTYMNTEAFF. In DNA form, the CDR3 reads TGTGCCAGCAGCCCCGGGACATATATGAACACTGAAGCTTTCTTT.

The CDR3 protein is CASSIQPNKEKLFF. The CDR3, as DNA: TGTGCCAGTAGTATACAGCCAAATAAGGAAAAACTGTTTTTT. The genes are TRBV19 and TRBJ1-4; no reliable D call. Germline loops: CDR1 LNHDA, CDR2 SQIVND (reference sequence). There are 14 residues in the CDR3. V dropped 2 bases and J dropped 8 bases, with 12 bases sitting between them. Full variable domain (remainder filled in from reference TRBV19 and TRBJ1-4): DGGITQSPKYLFRKEGQNVTLSCEQNLNHDAMYWYRQDPGQGLRLIYYSQIVNDFQKGDIAEGYSVSREKKESFPLTVTSAQKNPTAFYLCASSIQPNKEKLFFGSGTQLSVL.

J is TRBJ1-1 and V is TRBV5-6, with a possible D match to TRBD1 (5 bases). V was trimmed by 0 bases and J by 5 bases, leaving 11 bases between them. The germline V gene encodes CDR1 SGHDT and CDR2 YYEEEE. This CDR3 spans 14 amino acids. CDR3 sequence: CASSLGGRGTEAFF. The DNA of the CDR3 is TGTGCCAGCAGCTTGGGGGGCCGGGGAACTGAAGCTTTCTTT.

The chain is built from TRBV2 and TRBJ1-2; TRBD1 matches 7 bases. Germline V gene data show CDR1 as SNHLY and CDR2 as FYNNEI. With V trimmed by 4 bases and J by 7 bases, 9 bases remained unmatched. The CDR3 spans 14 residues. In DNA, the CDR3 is TGTGCCAGCAGTGGCCTGGGGGCAGGGGGTGGCTACACCTTC. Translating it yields CASSGLGAGGGYTF.

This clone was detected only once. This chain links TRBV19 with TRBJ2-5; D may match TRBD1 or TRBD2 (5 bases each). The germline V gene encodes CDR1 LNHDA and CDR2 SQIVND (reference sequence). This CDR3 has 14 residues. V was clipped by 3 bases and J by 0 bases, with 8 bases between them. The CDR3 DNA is TGTGCCAGTAGTATCGGGACGTACCAAGAGACCCAGTACTTC. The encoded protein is CASSIGTYQETQYF.

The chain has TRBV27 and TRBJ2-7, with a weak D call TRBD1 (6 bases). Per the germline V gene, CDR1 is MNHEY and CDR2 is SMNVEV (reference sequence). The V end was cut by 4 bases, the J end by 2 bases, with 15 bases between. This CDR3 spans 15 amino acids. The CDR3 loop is CASSYNRVPTYEQYF. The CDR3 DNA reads TGTGCCAGCAGTTATAACAGGGTACCAACCTACGAGCAGTACTTC.

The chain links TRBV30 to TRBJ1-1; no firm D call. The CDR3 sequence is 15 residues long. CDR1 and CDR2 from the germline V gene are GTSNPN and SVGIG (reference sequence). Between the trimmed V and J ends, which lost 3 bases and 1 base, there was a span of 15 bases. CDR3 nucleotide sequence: TGTGCCTGGAGGTGGTCTGTCCAAGGGAACACTGAAGCTTTCTTT. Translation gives CAWRWSVQGNTEAFF.

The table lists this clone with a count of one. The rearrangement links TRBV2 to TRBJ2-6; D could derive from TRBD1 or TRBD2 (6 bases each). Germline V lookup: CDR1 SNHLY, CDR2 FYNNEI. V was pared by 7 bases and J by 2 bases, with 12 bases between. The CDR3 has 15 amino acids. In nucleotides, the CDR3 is TGTGCCAGCACCTCCGGGGGCACTGGGGCCAACGTCCTGACTTTC. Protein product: CASTSGGTGANVLTF.

This chain's CDR3 is CASSLRAWNTGELFF. In nucleotides, the CDR3 is TGTGCCAGCAGTCTGCGGGCCTGGAACACCGGGGAGCTGTTTTTT. The chain has TRBV28 and TRBJ2-2, with D perhaps TRBD2 (5 bases). The CDR3 runs to 15 residues. The germline V and J ends were trimmed by 5 bases and 1 base, with 11 bases remaining between them. Germline V gene data show CDR1 as MDHEN and CDR2 as SYDVKM. The full variable domain, in which reference TRBV28 and TRBJ2-2 provide the parts outside the CDR3, is DVKVTQSSRYLVKRTGEKVFLECVQDMDHENMFWYRQDPGLGLRLIYFSYDVKMKEKGDIPEGYSVSREKKERFSLILESASTNQTSMYLCASSLRAWNTGELFFGEGSRLTVL.

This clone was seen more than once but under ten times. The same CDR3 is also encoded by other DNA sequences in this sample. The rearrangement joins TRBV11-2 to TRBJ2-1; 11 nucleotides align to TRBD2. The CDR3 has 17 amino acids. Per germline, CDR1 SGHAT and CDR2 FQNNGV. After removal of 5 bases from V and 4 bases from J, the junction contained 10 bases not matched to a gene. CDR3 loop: CASSPRLAGGSYNEQFF. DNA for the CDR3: TGTGCCAGCAGCCCCCGGTTAGCGGGGGGGAGTTACAATGAGCAGTTCTTC.

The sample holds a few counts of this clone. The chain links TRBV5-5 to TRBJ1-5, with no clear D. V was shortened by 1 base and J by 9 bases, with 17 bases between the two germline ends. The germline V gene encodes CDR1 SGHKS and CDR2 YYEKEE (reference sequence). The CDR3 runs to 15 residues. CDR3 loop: CASSLRAALASPQHF. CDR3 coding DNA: TGTGCCAGCAGCTTGCGGGCGGCTCTCGCCTCGCCCCAGCATTTT.

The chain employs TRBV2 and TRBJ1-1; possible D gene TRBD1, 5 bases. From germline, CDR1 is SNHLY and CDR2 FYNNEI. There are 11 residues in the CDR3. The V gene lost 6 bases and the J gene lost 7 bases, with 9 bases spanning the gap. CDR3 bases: TGTGCCAGCAGCCGACAGCATGAAGCTTTCTTT. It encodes CASSRQHEAFF.

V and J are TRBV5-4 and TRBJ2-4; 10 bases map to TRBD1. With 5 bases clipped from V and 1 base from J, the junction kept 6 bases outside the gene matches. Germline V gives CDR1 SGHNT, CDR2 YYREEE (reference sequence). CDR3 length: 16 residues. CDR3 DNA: TGTGCCAGCAGTTGGGGGACAGGGGAGGCCAAAAACATTCAGTACTTC. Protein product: CASSWGTGEAKNIQYF. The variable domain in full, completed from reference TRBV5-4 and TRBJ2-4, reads ETGVTQSPTHLIKTRGQQVTLRCSSQSGHNTVSWYQQALGQGPQFIFQYYREEENGRGNFPPRFSGLQFPNYSSELNVNALELDDSALYLCASSWGTGEAKNIQYFGAGTRLSVL.

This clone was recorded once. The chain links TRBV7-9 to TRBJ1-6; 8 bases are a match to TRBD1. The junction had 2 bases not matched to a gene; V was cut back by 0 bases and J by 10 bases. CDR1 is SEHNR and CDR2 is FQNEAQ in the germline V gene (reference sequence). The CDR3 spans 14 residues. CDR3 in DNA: TGTGCCAGCAGCTTAGCACAGGGGGAATCACCCCTCCACTTT. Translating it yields CASSLAQGESPLHF.